These 24 T cell receptor beta chains were all obtained from the same sample, sequenced in a study of OX40 agonist ivuxolimab in advanced cancers. This table comes from immunoSEQ multiplex PCR, and its TCRdb copy is limited to in-frame clones, with some not included. The table records about 50,000 clones, approximately 84% of them present only once. The source was CD4+ or CD8+ T cells sorted from blood, collected in a trial of the OX40 agonist ivuxolimab. These receptors originate from an adult with an advanced solid tumor such as melanoma, head and neck, liver or kidney cancer.

This rearrangement joins TRBV28 to TRBJ1-2; D perhaps matches TRBD1 (6 bases). In germline, CDR1 is MDHEN, CDR2 SYDVKM. V dropped 5 bases and J dropped 6 bases, with 13 bases sitting between them. The CDR3 is made up of 13 amino acids. This CDR3 reads CASSVGGVDGYTF. The DNA for the CDR3 is TGTGCCAGCAGTGTCGGGGGCGTAGATGGCTACACCTTC.

The V call is TRBV5-4, the J call TRBJ2-3; unclear D gene. The germline V gene has CDR1 SGHNT and CDR2 YYREEE (reference sequence). This CDR3 contains 16 residues. The germline V and J ends were trimmed by 5 bases and 0 bases, with 16 bases remaining between them. The CDR3 sequence: CASRPLHLSSTDTQYF. In DNA, the CDR3 is TGTGCCAGCAGACCGCTCCATCTCTCTAGCACAGATACGCAGTATTTT.

DNA of the CDR3: TGCAGCGTTGGCAGGGCGGATGGCTACACCTTC. Translated: CSVGRADGYTF. This rearrangement joins TRBV29-1 to TRBJ1-2, with TRBD1 as a possible D gene (5 bases). In germline, CDR1 is SQVTM, CDR2 ANQGSEA. The V and J ends lost 4 bases and 6 bases respectively, with 9 bases between them. The length of the CDR3 is 11 residues.

J is TRBJ1-1 and V is TRBV15, with D perhaps matching TRBD1 (6 bases). Trimming took off 0 bases at V and 5 bases at J, with 10 bases between the two ends. Germline loops: CDR1 LNHNV, CDR2 YYDKDF (reference sequence). The CDR3 length is 14 residues. The CDR3 sequence: CATSRDPGVTEAFF. CDR3 DNA: TGTGCCACCAGCAGAGATCCAGGGGTAACTGAAGCTTTCTTT.

This chain connects TRBV5-1 to TRBJ1-2; no clear D. Germline values: CDR1 SGHRS, CDR2 YFSETQ. This CDR3 comprises 13 residues. The germline V and J ends were trimmed by 3 bases and 4 bases, with 10 bases remaining between them. The CDR3 here is CASSSEILYGYTF. The CDR3 DNA reads TGCGCCAGCAGCTCCGAAATCCTCTATGGCTACACCTTC.

The rearrangement links TRBV5-1 to TRBJ2-7; no definite D call. V was pared by 1 base and J by 3 bases, with 11 bases between. The V gene's germline CDR1 is SGHRS and CDR2 YFSETQ. This CDR3 has 14 residues. This chain's CDR3 is CASSLNTEIYEQYF. DNA of the CDR3: TGCGCCAGCAGCTTGAATACAGAGATCTACGAGCAGTACTTC. Supplemented by reference TRBV5-1 and TRBJ2-7, the full variable domain reads KAGVTQTPRYLIKTRGQQVTLSCSPISGHRSVSWYQQTPGQGLQFLFEYFSETQRNKGNFPGRFSGRQFSNSRSEMNVSTLELGDSALYLCASSLNTEIYEQYFGPGTRLTVT.

CDR3 DNA: TGTGCCAGCAGCGAAACAGGGGGCAGCACCGGGGAGCTGTTTTTT. It translates to CASSETGGSTGELFF. This chain links TRBV9 with TRBJ2-2; 9 bases are a match to TRBD1. This CDR3 region has 15 residues. From germline, CDR1 is SGDLS and CDR2 YYNGEE. V was clipped by 3 bases and J by 4 bases; unmatched bases: 4.

The V call is TRBV2, the J call TRBJ2-1; the match to TRBD2 covers 7 bases. This CDR3 is built from 11 residues. Germline V gene sequence: CDR1 SNHLY, CDR2 FYNNEI. V shed 5 bases and J 10 bases; nucleotides not matched to a gene: 2. CDR3 protein: CASSLGGEQFF. The CDR3 DNA follows: TGTGCCAGCAGTCTGGGGGGGGAGCAGTTCTTC. The whole variable domain, remainder taken from reference TRBV2 and TRBJ2-1, is EPEVTQTPSHQVTQMGQEVILRCVPISNHLYFYWYRQILGQKVEFLVSFYNNEISEKSEIFDDQFSVERPDGSNFTLKIRSTKLEDSAMYFCASSLGGEQFFGPGTRLTVL.

The chain combines TRBV6-5 with TRBJ1-1, with unresolved D. Germline-derived CDR1 and CDR2 are MNHEY and SVGAGI. Trimming shortened V by 0 bases and J by 5 bases, and 7 bases separated the two germline ends. The CDR3 runs to 13 residues. Here the CDR3 DNA reads TGTGCCAGCAGTTACTCGGGTTGGACTGAAGCTTTCTTT. It specifies CASSYSGWTEAFF.

The chain carries TRBV7-6 and TRBJ1-5; maybe TRBD1 (5 bases). This CDR3 has 14 residues. V was pared by 1 base and J by 7 bases, with 11 bases between. Germline V gene data show CDR1 as SGHVS and CDR2 as FNYEAQ. CDR3 bases: TGTGCCAGCAGCTTAGGTGCGGGGGGGCAGCCCCAGCATTTT. It encodes CASSLGAGGQPQHF.

Only one count was recorded for this clone. The chain uses TRBV5-1 and TRBJ2-5, with D possibly TRBD2 on 6 matching bases. The germline CDR1 and CDR2 sequences are SGHRS and YFSETQ. The V end was cut by 7 bases, the J end by 4 bases, with 14 bases between. The CDR3 has 13 amino acids. CDR3 nucleotides: TGCGCCAGCGACTTGGGAGCGGGAGAGACCCAGTACTTC. It codes for CASDLGAGETQYF.

About this clone: In the same sample, other DNA sequences code for this CDR3. The chain employs TRBV18 and TRBJ2-5; 10 bases align to TRBD1. Looked up from germline, CDR1 is KGHSH and CDR2 is LQKENI. The CDR3 has 13 residues. Trimming took 3 bases from V and 5 from J; bases not matched to a gene: 0. The CDR3 here is CASSPGQGETQYF. Here the CDR3 DNA reads TGTGCCAGCTCACCGGGACAGGGGGAGACCCAGTACTTC. The variable domain in full, with the rest retrieved from reference TRBV18 and TRBJ2-5, is NAGVMQNPRHLVRRRGQEARLRCSPMKGHSHVYWYRQLPEEGLKFMVYLQKENIIDESGMPKERFSAEFPKEGPSILRIQQVVRGDSAAYFCASSPGQGETQYFGPGTRLLVL.

This chain joins TRBV28 and TRBJ1-1; weak D call: TRBD1 (5 bases). V was clipped by 8 bases and J by 1 base, with 17 bases between them. Germline CDR1 is MDHEN and CDR2 is SYDVKM. The CDR3 loop spans 15 amino acids. CDR3 DNA sequence: TGTGCCAGCCTATATCTTACCGGGGGGAACACTGAAGCTTTCTTT. Amino acid sequence: CASLYLTGGNTEAFF.

The V and J genes are TRBV21-1 and TRBJ2-4; TRBD1 is the table's D call, not checked against the DNA. TRBV21-1 is a listed pseudogene. CDR3 size: 17 residues. CDR3 sequence reads: CASSKVCPTQAKNIQYF. The CDR3 nucleotides read TGTGCCAGCAGCAAAGTCTGCCCGACACAGGCCAAAAACATTCAGTACTTC.

This sequence joins TRBV19 and TRBJ1-6, with D possibly being TRBD1 (6 bases). Germline V gene sequence: CDR1 LNHDA, CDR2 SQIVND (reference sequence). The CDR3 is 14 amino acids. V was trimmed by 3 bases and J by 8 bases, leaving 11 bases between them. The CDR3 here is CASSIVGGDSPLHF. In DNA, the CDR3 is TGTGCCAGTAGTATCGTCGGGGGCGATTCACCCCTCCACTTT.

The gene calls are TRBV27 and TRBJ2-2, with a possible D match to TRBD2 (5 bases). The ends were cut back, 3 bases at V and 7 bases at J, with 15 bases in the middle. Germline CDR1 reads MNHEY; CDR2 reads SMNVEV (reference sequence). The CDR3 has 15 amino acids. The CDR3 region is CASSFLRAAGGELFF. DNA of the CDR3: TGTGCCAGCAGTTTTCTTCGGGCTGCGGGCGGGGAGCTGTTTTTT.

The table lists this clone with a count of one. This sequence joins TRBV19 and TRBJ1-4; 9 nucleotides agree with TRBD1. Germline CDR1 and CDR2: LNHDA and SQIVND (reference sequence). CDR3 size: 16 residues. Germline trimming cut 7 bases from V and 6 bases from J; bases unmatched to any gene: 12. The CDR3 region is CASTAGQGPSYEKLFF. The DNA for the CDR3 is TGTGCCAGTACGGCGGGACAGGGTCCCTCATATGAAAAACTGTTTTTT.

V usage is TRBV25-1 and J usage is TRBJ2-7; a weak D match, TRBD2 (6 bases). CDR1 is MGHDK and CDR2 is SYGVNS in the germline V gene. The V and J ends lost 1 base and 7 bases respectively, with 20 bases between them. CDR3 length: 16 amino acids. For the CDR3, the DNA is TGTGCCAGCAGTGAATGGAGCGGGCACGTAGGCGGGGAGCAGTACTTC. As protein: CASSEWSGHVGGEQYF.

The chain recombines TRBV10-3 with TRBJ1-2, with TRBD1 matching 7 bases. This CDR3 comprises 14 residues. CDR1 is ENHRY, CDR2 SYGVKD, per germline. With 5 bases clipped from V and 2 bases from J, the junction kept 5 bases outside the gene matches. The CDR3 region is CAISQGVQNYGYTF. CDR3 DNA: TGTGCCATCAGTCAGGGGGTGCAGAACTATGGCTACACCTTC.

V gene TRBV28 combines with J gene TRBJ2-5; 10 bases fit TRBD2. CDR1 MDHEN and CDR2 SYDVKM come from the germline V gene. Trimming removed 4 bases from V and 4 bases from J; junction bases left unmatched: 9. The CDR3 is 16 residues long. Written as DNA, the CDR3 is TGTGCCAGCAGTTCCCCCTGGGTAGCGGGAGGAGAGACCCAGTACTTC. This translates into CASSSPWVAGGETQYF. Full variable domain (rest looked up from reference TRBV28 and TRBJ2-5): DVKVTQSSRYLVKRTGEKVFLECVQDMDHENMFWYRQDPGLGLRLIYFSYDVKMKEKGDIPEGYSVSREKKERFSLILESASTNQTSMYLCASSSPWVAGGETQYFGPGTRLLVL.

V and J are TRBV2 and TRBJ2-2, with 7 bases aligning to TRBD2. The CDR3 extends over 15 amino acids. The V gene end was trimmed by 4 bases and the J gene end by 6 bases; junction bases not matched to a gene: 8. Germline V CDR1 and CDR2: SNHLY, FYNNEI. DNA for the CDR3: TGTGCCAGCAGTGGGGCGGGAGTGATCCCCGGGGAGCTGTTTTTT. Protein: CASSGAGVIPGELFF. The variable domain in full, completed from reference TRBV2 and TRBJ2-2, reads EPEVTQTPSHQVTQMGQEVILRCVPISNHLYFYWYRQILGQKVEFLVSFYNNEISEKSEIFDDQFSVERPDGSNFTLKIRSTKLEDSAMYFCASSGAGVIPGELFFGEGSRLTVL.

The chain links TRBV21-1 to TRBJ2-3; the D call TRBD2 from the table was never checked on the DNA. TRBV21-1 is a pseudogene locus. The CDR3 length is 17 residues. The DNA of the CDR3 is TGTGCCAGCAGCAAGGACGGGAGACCTACCCGGGCAGATACGCAGTATTTT. Translating gives CASSKDGRPTRADTQYF.

J is TRBJ1-5 and V is TRBV29-1; D remains unclear. Trimming shortened V by 1 base and J by 7 bases, and 11 bases separated the two germline ends. Looked up from germline, CDR1 is SQVTM and CDR2 is ANQGSEA. This CDR3 is 13 amino acids long. The CDR3 DNA reads as TGCAGCGTTGAAGTTGACCGGAGGCAGCCCCAGCATTTT. Its protein is CSVEVDRRQPQHF. Based on the CDR3 plus reference TRBV29-1 and TRBJ1-5, the full variable domain is SAVISQKPSRDICQRGTSLTIQCQVDSQVTMMFWYRQQPGQSLTLIATANQGSEATYESGFVIDKFPISRPNLTFSTLTVSNMSPEDSSIYLCSVEVDRRQPQHFGDGTRLSIL.

CDR3 amino acids: CASSWDKIEQYF. The CDR3 coding sequence is TGTGCCAGCAGCTGGGACAAGATCGAGCAGTACTTC. This chain uses TRBV5-4 with TRBJ2-7; tentatively, D is TRBD1 (6 bases). V was pared by 3 bases and J by 6 bases, with 10 bases between. The CDR3 covers 12 residues. Germline lookup yields CDR1 SGHNT and CDR2 YYREEE (reference sequence).